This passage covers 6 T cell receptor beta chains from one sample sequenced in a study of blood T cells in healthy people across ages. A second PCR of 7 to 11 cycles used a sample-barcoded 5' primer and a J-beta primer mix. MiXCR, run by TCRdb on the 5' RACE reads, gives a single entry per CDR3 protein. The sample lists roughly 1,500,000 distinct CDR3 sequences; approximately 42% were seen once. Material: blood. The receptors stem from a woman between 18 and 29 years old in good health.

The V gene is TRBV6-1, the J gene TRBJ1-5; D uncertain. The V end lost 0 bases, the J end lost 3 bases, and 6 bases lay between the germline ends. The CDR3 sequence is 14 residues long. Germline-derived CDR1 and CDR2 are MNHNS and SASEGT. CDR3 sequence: CASSEARDNQPQHF. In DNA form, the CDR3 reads TGTGCCAGCAGTGAAGCCCGGGACAATCAGCCCCAGCATTTT.

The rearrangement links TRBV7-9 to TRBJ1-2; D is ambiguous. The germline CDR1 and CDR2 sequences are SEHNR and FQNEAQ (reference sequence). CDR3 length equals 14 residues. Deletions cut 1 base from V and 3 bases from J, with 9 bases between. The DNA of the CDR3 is TGTGCCAGCAGCTTAGGAGCGGTGGACTATGGCTACACCTTC. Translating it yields CASSLGAVDYGYTF.

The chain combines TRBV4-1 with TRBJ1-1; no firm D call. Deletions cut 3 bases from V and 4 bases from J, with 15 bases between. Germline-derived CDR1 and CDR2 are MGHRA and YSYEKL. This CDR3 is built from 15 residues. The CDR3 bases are TGCGCCAGCAGCCAGATCGCAGTGGGGAGCACTGAAGCTTTCTTT. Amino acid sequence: CASSQIAVGSTEAFF.

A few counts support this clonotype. DNA for the CDR3: TGTGCCAGCTCACCACCCTCCCGGGACAGGGATGGCTACACCTTC. It yields the protein CASSPPSRDRDGYTF. The gene calls are TRBV18 and TRBJ1-2; 9 bases are a match to TRBD1. The CDR3 covers 15 residues. J lost 6 bases, V lost 0 bases, and 5 bases had no gene match. CDR1 and CDR2 (germline): KGHSH, LQKENI. The variable domain in full, with the rest retrieved from reference TRBV18 and TRBJ1-2, is NAGVMQNPRHLVRRRGQEARLRCSPMKGHSHVYWYRQLPEEGLKFMVYLQKENIIDESGMPKERFSAEFPKEGPSILRIQQVVRGDSAAYFCASSPPSRDRDGYTFGSGTRLTVV.

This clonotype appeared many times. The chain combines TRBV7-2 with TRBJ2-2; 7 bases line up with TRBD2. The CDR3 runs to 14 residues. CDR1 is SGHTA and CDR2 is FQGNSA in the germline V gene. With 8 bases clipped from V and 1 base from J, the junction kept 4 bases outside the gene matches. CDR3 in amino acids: CASQRERNTGELFF. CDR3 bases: TGTGCCAGCCAGCGGGAAAGGAACACCGGGGAGCTGTTTTTT.

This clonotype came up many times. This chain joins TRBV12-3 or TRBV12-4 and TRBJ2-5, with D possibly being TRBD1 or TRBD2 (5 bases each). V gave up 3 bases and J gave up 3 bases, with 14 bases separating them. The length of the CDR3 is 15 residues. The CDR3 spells CASSFSSGQEETQYF. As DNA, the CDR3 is TGTGCCAGCAGTTTTAGCAGCGGACAAGAAGAGACCCAGTACTTC.